Presented here are 22 T cell receptor beta chains from one specimen sequenced in a study of metastatic and nonmetastatic thyroid tumors (TCRdb year 2020). The library relied on PCR. The sequencing machine was an Illumina HiSeq 4000. Clones were called with MiXCR by TCRdb after fastp trimmed the public reads at Q25, and only in-frame beta chains were retained. In this sample the table shows tens of thousands of clones, 4% to 5% of which occur a single time. The ten largest make up 21% of the sample. None of the patients had been given any treatment before thyroid surgery. The sample comprised blood. Receptor source: a female donor with papillary thyroid cancer or a benign thyroid nodule (not recorded which). Some clones in this sample may be carry-over from other donors' samples.

This sequence joins TRBV28 and TRBJ2-7; tentatively, D is TRBD1 or TRBD2 (5 bases each). The CDR3 covers 16 residues. Germline values: CDR1 MDHEN, CDR2 SYDVKM. The germline V and J ends were trimmed by 1 base and 1 base, with 14 bases remaining between them. The CDR3 protein is CASSLSPGRSSYEQYF. As DNA, the CDR3 is TGTGCCAGCAGTTTATCCCCGGGACGGTCGTCCTACGAGCAGTACTTC.

This clone was detected ten times or more. V usage is TRBV13 and J usage is TRBJ2-5; 9 positions agree with TRBD1. CDR1 and CDR2 (germline): PRHDT, FYEKMQ (reference sequence). The CDR3 runs 16 residues. Losses at the gene ends were 3 bases for V and 2 bases for J; bases not matched to a gene: 7. CDR3 sequence reads: CASSFSLGTGQETQYF. CDR3 DNA: TGTGCCAGCAGCTTCTCCCTCGGGACAGGGCAAGAGACCCAGTACTTC.

Comments on this clone: Relative to the germline gene, one junction end is altered; a read error may explain this. The chain combines TRBV24-1 with TRBJ1-5; no clear D. CDR1 and CDR2 from the germline V gene are KGHDR and SFDVKD. The CDR3 covers 14 residues. The CDR3 DNA sequence: TGTGGCACCAGTGATACTGGAGCTGCGCAGCCCCAGCATTTT. Its protein is CGTSDTGAAQPQHF.

In the case of this clone: Germline and junction disagree at one end, which may indicate a read error. The chain is built from TRBV7-4 and TRBJ1-4; tentative D call: TRBD1 (5 bases). The CDR3 totals 18 residues. The germline V gene has CDR1 SGHVT and CDR2 SQSDAQ. The CDR3 region has the DNA TGTTCCAGCAGCCCTCGGACACGCAGTTGTTCAACTAATGAAAAACTGTTTTTT. This sequence encodes CSSSPRTRSCSTNEKLFF. Together with reference TRBV7-4 and TRBJ1-4, the CDR3 gives the full variable domain: GAGVSQSPRYKVAKRGRDVALRCDSISGHVTLYWYRQTLGQGSEVLTYSQSDAQRDKSGRPSGRFSAERPERSVSTLKIQRTEQGDSAVYLCSSSPRTRSCSTNEKLFFGSGTQLSVL.

CDR3 protein: CASSGSAGGTDTQYF. The CDR3 DNA reads TGTGCCAGCAGTGGGTCCGCGGGAGGCACAGATACGCAGTATTTT. The V gene is TRBV6-4, the J gene TRBJ2-3; 7 bases line up with TRBD2. Germline V lookup: CDR1 MRHNA, CDR2 SNTAGT. With V trimmed by 4 bases and J by 1 base, 5 bases remained unmatched. The CDR3 covers 15 residues.

This clone has just a few counts. At one boundary the junction diverges from the germline segment, which might be a read error. V and J are TRBV11-3 and TRBJ1-1, with TRBD1 matching over 9 bases. In germline, CDR1 is SGHNT, CDR2 YENEEA. This CDR3 contains 16 residues. CDR3 sequence: CASSSGTGCFGTEAFF. CDR3 bases: TGCGCCAGCAGTTCCGGGACAGGGTGTTTTGGCACTGAAGCTTTCTTT.

This clone is classed as medium-sized. The chain employs TRBV6-1 and TRBJ2-1; no clear D. The CDR3 has 12 residues. Per the germline V gene, CDR1 is MNHNS and CDR2 is SASEGT. V dropped 5 bases and J dropped 4 bases, with 6 bases sitting between them. The DNA for the CDR3 is TGTGCCAGCAGTCAAGGGTACAATGAGCAGTTCTTC. Translation: CASSQGYNEQFF.

Many counts were recorded for this clone. The V call is TRBV6-5, the J call TRBJ1-1; D is uncertain. The CDR3 spans 14 residues. In germline, CDR1 is MNHEY, CDR2 SVGAGI. The V and J ends lost 0 bases and 2 bases respectively, with 7 bases between them. The CDR3 region has the DNA TGTGCCAGCAGTTACTCGCGGGCTAACACTGAAGCTTTCTTT. Translated, it gives CASSYSRANTEAFF.

This clone was counted between two and nine times. This rearrangement joins TRBV7-9 to TRBJ2-1; D ambiguous. There are 14 residues in the CDR3. The germline V and J ends were trimmed by 0 bases and 3 bases, with 6 bases remaining between them. CDR1 is SEHNR and CDR2 is FQNEAQ in the germline V gene (reference sequence). The CDR3 loop is CASSLAGIYNEQFF. In DNA form, the CDR3 reads TGTGCCAGCAGCTTAGCGGGGATCTACAATGAGCAGTTCTTC.

This clone came up a few times. The chain couples TRBV7-9 to TRBJ2-1; 8 nucleotides align to TRBD2. CDR3 length: 14 amino acids. V lost 7 bases, J lost 8 bases, and 10 bases stayed unmatched. Germline values: CDR1 SEHNR, CDR2 FQNEAQ (reference sequence). CDR3 DNA sequence: TGTGCCAGCATCGGGGCGGCGGGAGGTCATGAGCAGTTCTTC. Amino acid sequence: CASIGAAGGHEQFF. Complete variable domain (other parts from reference TRBV7-9 and TRBJ2-1): DTGVSQNPRHKITKRGQNVTFRCDPISEHNRLYWYRQTLGQGPEFLTYFQNEAQLEKSRLLSDRFSAERPKGSFSTLEIQRTEQGDSAMYLCASIGAAGGHEQFFGPGTRLTVL.

Remarks on this clone: One end of the junction is discordant with germline, which a read error may explain. This chain connects TRBV20-1 to TRBJ2-1; D gene uncertain. The CDR3 runs to 14 residues. Per germline, CDR1 DFQATT and CDR2 SNEGSKA (reference sequence). As DNA, the CDR3 is TGCAGTGCTAGAGATATGGTCTCCTACGATGATCAGTTCTTC. Translating it yields CSARDMVSYDDQFF.

J is TRBJ2-2 and V is TRBV15; D unclear. Between the trimmed V and J ends, which lost 0 bases and 0 bases, there was a span of 8 bases. CDR1 and CDR2 (germline): LNHNV, YYDKDF (reference sequence). The CDR3 is 16 amino acids. In DNA, the CDR3 is TGTGCCACCAGCAGAGATGGCTACACGAACACCGGGGAGCTGTTTTTT. Its protein is CATSRDGYTNTGELFF.

The V call is TRBV4-1, the J call TRBJ1-2; maybe TRBD1 (5 bases). CDR1 is MGHRA, CDR2 YSYEKL, per germline. Deletions cut 3 bases from V and 7 bases from J, with 6 bases between. The CDR3 has 11 amino acids. CDR3 sequence: CASSQGGGYTF. In nucleotides, the CDR3 is TGCGCCAGCAGCCAGGGGGGTGGCTACACCTTC.

This clone was counted at least ten times. The chain joins TRBV12-3 or TRBV12-4 to TRBJ1-6; D ambiguous. Deletions cut 7 bases from V and 9 bases from J, with 13 bases between. The CDR3 length is 13 residues. The CDR3 is CASKVGWGSPLHF. The CDR3 region has the DNA TGTGCCAGCAAAGTGGGGTGGGGTTCACCCCTCCACTTT.

The table lists this clone with many counts. This chain joins TRBV12-5 and TRBJ1-2; possibly TRBD1 for D (6 bases). The CDR3 sequence is 13 residues long. Trimming removed 6 bases from V and 8 bases from J, with 16 bases in between. Germline V CDR1 and CDR2: LGHNT, FRNRAP. CDR3 DNA: TGTGCTAGTGGGATGACAGGACCCGGAGGCTACACCTTC. It yields the protein CASGMTGPGGYTF.

The CDR3 nucleotides are TGTGCCAGCAGTTTAGCGGGGGGAACCTACGAGCAGTACTTC. Its protein product is CASSLAGGTYEQYF. The chain has TRBV12-3 or TRBV12-4 and TRBJ2-7, with TRBD2 as a possible D gene (6 bases). V dropped 0 bases and J dropped 2 bases, with 8 bases sitting between them. CDR3 size: 14 residues.

As to this clone: The junction and the germline gene differ at one end; a read error may be behind it. The V gene is TRBV6-9, the J gene TRBJ2-1; D unclear. Germline CDR1 reads MNHGY; CDR2 reads SVAAGI. The CDR3 loop spans 14 amino acids. The CDR3 DNA is TGTGCCAGCAATTACGCCCCCGATAGGTATGAACAGTTCTTC. Protein sequence: CASNYAPDRYEQFF.

V and J are TRBV19 and TRBJ2-1; perhaps TRBD2 as D (5 bases). There are 15 residues in the CDR3. Trimming took off 6 bases at V and 4 bases at J, with 16 bases between the two ends. In germline, CDR1 is LNHDA, CDR2 SQIVND (reference sequence). CDR3 nucleotides: TGTGCCAGTAGCGAGAGGGCGCTGGGGTACAATGAGCAGTTCTTC. As protein: CASSERALGYNEQFF.

Many counts were recorded for this clone. This chain joins TRBV7-6 and TRBJ2-7, with 9 bases fitting TRBD2. V shed 4 bases and J 4 bases; nucleotides not matched to a gene: 8. The CDR3 consists of 15 residues. CDR1 and CDR2 (germline): SGHVS, FNYEAQ. This chain's CDR3 is CASSSSSGMGYEQYF. In nucleotides, the CDR3 is TGTGCCAGCAGCTCCTCTAGCGGGATGGGTTACGAGCAGTACTTC.

This clone was seen repeatedly, ten times or more. The V gene is TRBV24-1, the J gene TRBJ2-5; no firm D call. The CDR3 covers 14 residues. V gave up 2 bases and J gave up 1 base, with 7 bases separating them. CDR1 and CDR2 from the germline V gene are KGHDR and SFDVKD. The CDR3 sequence: CATSDSQVQETQYF. For the CDR3, the DNA is TGTGCCACCAGTGATTCGCAGGTCCAAGAGACCCAGTACTTC.

This clone was seen more than once but under ten times. The genes are TRBV12-3 or TRBV12-4 and TRBJ2-1; 9 nucleotides align to TRBD2. The CDR3 is 16 amino acids. V shed 3 bases, J shed 8 bases, and the junction held 11 bases outside the gene matches. The CDR3 DNA follows: TGTGCCAGCAGTTTTTCCATCCTAGCGGGAATAGATGAGCAGTTCTTC. Its protein is CASSFSILAGIDEQFF.

The chain links TRBV14 to TRBJ1-3, with D hard to call. The CDR3 extends over 15 amino acids. Trimming took off 0 bases at V and 0 bases at J, with 6 bases between the two ends. Germline loops: CDR1 SGHDN, CDR2 FVKESK. The CDR3 DNA reads TGTGCCAGCAGCCAAGAAACCTACTCTGGAAACACCATATATTTT. It yields the protein CASSQETYSGNTIYF.